The 7 T cell receptor delta chains reported below all come from one sample, sequenced in a study of Vδ1+ human thymocytes. General study findings and limits: Thymic TRG and TRD repertoires appeared highly polyclonal, with Gaussian CDR3 length distributions.

Extracted RNA was reverse transcribed into cDNA. The CDR3 regions were amplified by multiplex PCR from V-gene primers to a constant-region primer. TCRdb re-called the multiplex PCR reads with CATT. The table has about 75,000 delta-chain clones, roughly a third seen once. Their antigen targets remain unknown. The sample taken for sequencing was Vdelta1+ gamma-delta thymocytes from the thymus. Stated subset: FACS-sorted CD3+ TCRalphabeta- TCRVdelta1+ TCRVdelta2- thymocytes. All receptors derive from a boy less than two years old who had congenital heart surgery.

This clone is medium-sized. This chain connects TRDV2 to TRDJ1; 8 bases line up with TRDD3. The CDR3 consists of 20 residues. The trim removed 0 bases at V and 1 base at J, leaving 18 bases unmatched. The germline V gene encodes CDR1 GEAIGNYY and CDR2 EKD. The CDR3 nucleotides are TGTGCCTGTGACACCGATGTCCGGACATGGGGATACCGGTTCACCGATAAACTCATCTTT. This encodes CACDTDVRTWGYRFTDKLIF.

The chain carries TRDV1 and TRDJ1; 13 bases are a match to TRDD3. In germline, CDR1 is TSWWSYY, CDR2 QGS. CDR3 size: 26 residues. The J segment lost 4 bases and the V segment lost 6 bases, leaving 38 bases of the junction unmatched. The CDR3 here is CALGECIHPTSLPYTGGYVGRDKLIF. For the CDR3, the DNA is TGTGCTCTTGGCGAATGCATCCATCCTACTTCCTTACCTTATACTGGGGGATACGTTGGGCGCGATAAACTCATCTTT.

This clone was counted between two and nine times. V and J are TRDV1 and TRDJ1; possibly TRDD2 for D (5 bases). CDR3 size: 20 residues. Trimming cost V 0 bases and J 0 bases, with 23 bases left between them. Germline V lookup: CDR1 TSWWSYY, CDR2 QGS. CDR3 sequence: CALGELRPTPNLKYTDKLIF. DNA for the CDR3: TGTGCTCTTGGGGAACTCAGGCCTACCCCTAACCTGAAGTACACCGATAAACTCATCTTT.

This clone has only a few counts. The chain employs TRDV1 and TRDJ1; D remains ambiguous. In germline, CDR1 is TSWWSYY, CDR2 QGS. V lost 1 base to trimming and J lost 0 bases, with 18 bases between them. This CDR3 has 18 residues. CDR3 DNA sequence: TGTGCTCTTGGGGAACGAGCTTTACGTACTGCGTACACCGATAAACTCATCTTT. Amino acids: CALGERALRTAYTDKLIF.

This clone came up a few times. The gene calls are TRDV1 and TRDJ1; D call uncertain. This CDR3 has 17 residues. V lost 2 bases to trimming and J lost 2 bases, with 18 bases between them. Per the germline V gene, CDR1 is TSWWSYY and CDR2 is QGS. The CDR3 sequence: CALGEKVPTSLTDKLIF. CDR3 nucleotides: TGTGCTCTTGGGGAAAAGGTTCCCACATCCCTTACCGATAAACTCATCTTT.

This clone was counted only a few times. The chain uses TRDV1 and TRDJ1; 10 bases line up with TRDD3. CDR1 is TSWWSYY, CDR2 QGS, per germline. The CDR3 has 20 amino acids. V lost 4 bases and J lost 0; bases outside the gene matches: 17. DNA for the CDR3: TGTGCTCTTGGGGTACTTAAGCCTTCCCCAACTGGGGGATACACCGATAAACTCATCTTT. Translating it yields CALGVLKPSPTGGYTDKLIF.

The V and J genes are TRDV1 and TRDJ1, with 8 bases that match TRDD3. Germline values: CDR1 TSWWSYY, CDR2 QGS. The CDR3 has 21 residues. V shed 3 bases and J 0 bases; nucleotides not matched to a gene: 21. This CDR3 reads CALGDRSEGIHRSVDTDKLIF. The DNA of the CDR3 is TGTGCTCTTGGGGATAGGAGTGAGGGGATACACCGAAGCGTTGACACCGATAAACTCATCTTT.